These 10 T cell receptor beta chains share one sample of origin, sequenced in a study of CD8 T cells in ankylosing spondylitis. Study results and caveats: Blood of patients with ankylosing spondylitis appeared to be characterized by a TCR beta motif of eight or nine highly homologous variants.

These receptors have no identified antigens. TCRdb fed the 5' RACE reads into MiXCR, producing one record per CDR3 protein. The table has about 330,000 distinct CDR3 sequences, under 8.5% seen once. The sample consisted of blood, either unsorted or a sorted T cell fraction (not recorded which). These receptors were taken from a male donor with ankylosing spondylitis.

This clonotype was found a few times. The chain is built from TRBV4-2 and TRBJ2-1; D not resolved. The germline V gene encodes CDR1 LGHNA and CDR2 YNFKEQ. V dropped 3 bases and J dropped 0 bases, with 15 bases sitting between them. The CDR3 is 17 amino acids. CDR3 nucleotide sequence: TGTGCCAGCAGCCAGGTACCCCTAGAAAGCTCCTACAATGAGCAGTTCTTC. Its protein is CASSQVPLESSYNEQFF.

The gene calls are TRBV5-1 and TRBJ2-3, with D possibly TRBD1 on 6 matching bases. V gave up 2 bases and J gave up 0 bases, with 13 bases separating them. Germline CDR1 reads SGHRS; CDR2 reads YFSETQ. The CDR3 consists of 16 residues. This CDR3 reads CASSLGGPGSTDTQYF. The CDR3 nucleotides are TGCGCCAGCAGCTTAGGGGGTCCCGGTAGCACAGATACGCAGTATTTT.

There are many counts of this clonotype. V and J are TRBV5-6 and TRBJ1-2, with D maybe TRBD1 (6 bases). V was cut by 4 bases and J by 4 bases, with 23 bases left in between. The CDR3 contains 17 residues. CDR1 and CDR2 (germline): SGHDT, YYEEEE. The CDR3 DNA reads TGTGCCAGCAGCCCCGACACTACTACAGGGCTCTTCTATGGCTACACCTTC. Residues: CASSPDTTTGLFYGYTF.

The gene calls are TRBV5-6 and TRBJ2-3; 11 bases align to TRBD2. V lost 3 bases to trimming and J lost 2 bases; unmatched junction nucleotides: 2. CDR3 size: 15 residues. Germline-derived CDR1 and CDR2 are SGHDT and YYEEEE. The CDR3 is CASSWGLAATDTQYF. The CDR3, as DNA: TGTGCCAGCAGCTGGGGACTAGCGGCCACAGATACGCAGTATTTT. Filled out from reference TRBV5-6 and TRBJ2-3, the complete variable domain reads DAGVTQSPTHLIKTRGQQVTLRCSPKSGHDTVSWYQQALGQGPQFIFQYYEEEERQRGNFPDRFSGHQFPNYSSELNVNALLLGDSALYLCASSWGLAATDTQYFGPGTRLTVL.

This clonotype was counted a few times. The chain uses TRBV18 and TRBJ1-3, with D hard to call. This CDR3 is built from 13 residues. Trimming stripped 2 bases from V and 8 bases from J, with 10 bases between. CDR1 KGHSH and CDR2 LQKENI come from the germline V gene. The CDR3 DNA follows: TGTGCCAGCTCACCATCTCGGGCGGACACCATATATTTT. Protein product: CASSPSRADTIYF.

This clonotype appeared many times. V gene TRBV27 combines with J gene TRBJ2-7; tentatively, D is TRBD1 (5 bases). The germline V gene has CDR1 MNHEY and CDR2 SMNVEV (reference sequence). V dropped 6 bases and J dropped 6 bases, with 12 bases sitting between them. The CDR3 contains 12 residues. This CDR3 is CASSFGQGEQYF. CDR3 coding DNA: TGTGCCAGCAGCTTTGGTCAGGGCGAGCAGTACTTC.

V is TRBV4-2 and J is TRBJ2-7, with a weak D call TRBD1 (6 bases). Trimming pared 2 bases from V and 2 bases from J, leaving 13 bases between. The CDR3 spans 15 residues. Germline V gene data show CDR1 as LGHNA and CDR2 as YNFKEQ. CDR3 loop: CASSQRTESPYEQYF. DNA for the CDR3: TGTGCCAGCAGCCAAAGGACAGAAAGCCCCTACGAGCAGTACTTC.

Only a few counts were recorded for this clonotype. The chain joins TRBV6-1 to TRBJ2-7; the match to TRBD2 covers 8 bases. CDR3 length: 13 residues. The V gene's germline CDR1 is MNHNS and CDR2 SASEGT. V was clipped by 11 bases and J by 3 bases; unmatched bases: 9. CDR3 loop: CAASGSAFYEQYF. The DNA of the CDR3 is TGTGCCGCAAGCGGGAGCGCTTTCTACGAGCAGTACTTC.

The V gene is TRBV18, the J gene TRBJ2-3, with 8 nucleotides matching TRBD1. The length of the CDR3 is 15 residues. CDR1 and CDR2 (germline): KGHSH, LQKENI. Germline trimming cut 3 bases from V and 2 bases from J; bases unmatched to any gene: 4. The CDR3 loop is CASSPGQADTDTQYF. The DNA of the CDR3 is TGTGCCAGCTCACCGGGACAGGCAGACACAGATACGCAGTATTTT.

This clonotype was seen only a few times. The chain employs TRBV7-9 and TRBJ2-7; D gene unclear. The CDR3 has 11 amino acids. The V gene's germline CDR1 is SEHNR and CDR2 FQNEAQ (reference sequence). The germline V and J ends were trimmed by 2 bases and 9 bases, with 8 bases remaining between them. The CDR3 spells CASSLTGLQYF. Written as DNA, the CDR3 is TGTGCCAGCAGCTTAACGGGCCTGCAGTACTTC.